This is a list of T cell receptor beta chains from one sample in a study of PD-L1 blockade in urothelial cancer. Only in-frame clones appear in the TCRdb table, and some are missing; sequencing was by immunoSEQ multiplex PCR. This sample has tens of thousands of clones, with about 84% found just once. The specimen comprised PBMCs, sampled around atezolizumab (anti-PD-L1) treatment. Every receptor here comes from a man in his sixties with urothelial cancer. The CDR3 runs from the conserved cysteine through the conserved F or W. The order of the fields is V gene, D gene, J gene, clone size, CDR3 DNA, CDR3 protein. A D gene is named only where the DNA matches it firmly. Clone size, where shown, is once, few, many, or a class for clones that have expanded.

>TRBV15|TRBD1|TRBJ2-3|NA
TGTGCCACCGCCGGGACAGGGCTCACAGATACGCAGTATTTT
CATAGTGLTDTQYF
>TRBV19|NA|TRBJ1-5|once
TGTGCCAGTAGTATAGGAGGTTTCGTTCGCAATCAGCCCCAGCATTTT
CASSIGGFVRNQPQHF
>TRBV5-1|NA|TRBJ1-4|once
TGCGCCAGCAGCTTGGCAGGTATAGGTAATGAAAAACTGTTTTTT
CASSLAGIGNEKLFF
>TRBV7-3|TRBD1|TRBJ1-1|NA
TGTGCCAGCAGCCAGGAGAGACAGGGAAGGACTTTCTTT
CASSQERQGRTFF
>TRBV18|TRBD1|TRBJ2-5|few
TGTGCCAGCTCACCACTTGCAACAGGGGGTCAAGAGACCCAGTACTTC
CASSPLATGGQETQYF
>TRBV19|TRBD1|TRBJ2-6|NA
TGTGCCAGTAGTTCCAGGACAGGGGGCTCTGGGGCCAACGTCCTGACTTTC
CASSSRTGGSGANVLTF
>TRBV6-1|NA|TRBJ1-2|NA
TGTGCCAGCACCACTCTGGGCCCCTTTTATGGCTACACCTTC
CASTTLGPFYGYTF
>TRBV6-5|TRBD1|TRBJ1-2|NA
TGTGCCAGCAGCCAGACAGGGGACTATGGCTACACCTTC
CASSQTGDYGYTF
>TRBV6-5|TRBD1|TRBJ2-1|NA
TGTGCCAGCTCAGGGGGACAGGGCTACAATGAGCAGTTCTTC
CASSGGQGYNEQFF
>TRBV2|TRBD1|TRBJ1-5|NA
TGTGCCAGCAGCGACAGGGTGGAACAGCCCCAGCATTTT
CASSDRVEQPQHF